This TCR beta chain was captured in a study of T cells in localized non-small cell lung cancer. The length of the CDR3 is 14 residues. V dropped 0 bases and J dropped 5 bases, with 9 bases sitting between them. Germline loops: CDR1 SGDLS, CDR2 YYNGEE. Using immunoSEQ multiplex PCR, the repertoire was profiled, and TCRdb retains in-frame clones only, with some absent. Of 40,000 or so clones listed, 80% to 85% were seen once; the top ten hold roughly 6.6%. Study-wide results and caveats: Heterogeneity within the tumor remains possible, as just one region underwent sequencing. Uninvolved adjacent lung showed higher T cell clonality than tumor. Increased T cell density in blood showed an association with longer overall survival. Of the top 100 tumor clones, median roughly 55 were in adjacent lung, approximately 28 among its top 100.

Concerning this clone itself: The target antigen is unknown.

This receptor was identified in a male donor older than 55 with stage II lung adenocarcinoma. This chain uses TRBV9 with TRBJ2-1; no clear D. The sample in question was peripheral blood mononuclear cells, obtained before any cancer treatment. In nucleotides, the CDR3 is TGTGCCAGCAGCGTAGGTAGAACGGACAATGAGCAGTTCTTC. This translates into CASSVGRTDNEQFF.